This is a list of T cell receptor beta chains from one sample in a study of T cell responses to AZD1222 COVID-19 vaccine. Assay: immunoSEQ multiplex PCR; the TCRdb copy retains only in-frame clones and omits some. The data hold roughly 100,000 clones, with 91% observed a single time. Sample: peripheral blood, taken on day 0 of AZD1222 vaccination. The receptors shown here come from an adult in good health. CDR3s include the opening cysteine and the closing phenylalanine or tryptophan. A D gene is named only where the DNA matches it firmly. Only some rows state a clone size, as once, few, many or a class for expanded clones.

cdr3_nt: TGTGCCAGCAGCTTGTGGGGCAGTAGACTAGCGGGACCCAATGAGCAGTTCTTC
cdr3_aa: CASSLWGSRLAGPNEQFF
j_call: TRBJ2-1
clone_size: .
d_call: TRBD2
v_call: TRBV5-4

cdr3_nt: TGTGCCAGCAGTTGGGGGACGGGATACGAGCAGTACTTC
cdr3_aa: CASSWGTGYEQYF
j_call: TRBJ2-7
clone_size: once
d_call: .
v_call: TRBV12-3/TRBV12-4

cdr3_nt: TGTGCCAGCAGCTTGGCCCGGGTCCTCAGCACAGATACGCAGTATTTT
cdr3_aa: CASSLARVLSTDTQYF
j_call: TRBJ2-3
clone_size: .
d_call: .
v_call: TRBV11-2

cdr3_nt: TGTGCCAGCAGTGATTGGGCCTCCATGAACACTGAAGCTTTCTTT
cdr3_aa: CASSDWASMNTEAFF
j_call: TRBJ1-1
clone_size: .
d_call: .
v_call: TRBV6-1

cdr3_nt: TGTGCCACCAGCAGAGATGGGGAGAGCTCCTACAATGAGCAGTTCTTC
cdr3_aa: CATSRDGESSYNEQFF
j_call: TRBJ2-1
clone_size: .
d_call: .
v_call: TRBV15

cdr3_nt: TGTGCCAGCAGCCCGCCAGGTAGCTCCTACAATGAGCAGTTCTTC
cdr3_aa: CASSPPGSSYNEQFF
j_call: TRBJ2-1
clone_size: .
d_call: .
v_call: TRBV11-2

cdr3_nt: TGTGCCAGCAGTTTACCGGGACTAGCGGGAGAGACCCAGTACTTC
cdr3_aa: CASSLPGLAGETQYF
j_call: TRBJ2-5
clone_size: .
d_call: TRBD2
v_call: TRBV28

cdr3_nt: TGTGCCAGCAGCCCGACCGGGACTAGCGGGAGTAATGAGCAGTTCTTC
cdr3_aa: CASSPTGTSGSNEQFF
j_call: TRBJ2-1
clone_size: .
d_call: TRBD2
v_call: TRBV5-4

cdr3_nt: TGTGCCACCAGCAGAGGCTTGGGAGCTGGGACAGATACGCAGTATTTT
cdr3_aa: CATSRGLGAGTDTQYF
j_call: TRBJ2-3
clone_size: few
d_call: .
v_call: TRBV15

cdr3_nt: TGCGCCAGCACCCCTGTCCGGGGACAGGGGGCATTGGGGTGGACTGAAGCTTTCTTT
cdr3_aa: CASTPVRGQGALGWTEAFF
j_call: TRBJ1-1
clone_size: .
d_call: TRBD1
v_call: TRBV5-1

cdr3_nt: TGTGCCAGCTCACACAGGTCGGAAGGGGAGCAGTTCTTC
cdr3_aa: CASSHRSEGEQFF
j_call: TRBJ2-1
clone_size: .
d_call: .
v_call: TRBV18

cdr3_nt: TGTGCCAGCAGCTCCACAGGGTCTGGAAACACCATATATTTT
cdr3_aa: CASSSTGSGNTIYF
j_call: TRBJ1-3
clone_size: .
d_call: .
v_call: TRBV7-2

cdr3_nt: TGTGCCAGCAGGTCGGGAGATTTATGGAGCTCCTACAATGAGCAGTTCTTC
cdr3_aa: CASRSGDLWSSYNEQFF
j_call: TRBJ2-1
clone_size: .
d_call: .
v_call: TRBV2

cdr3_nt: TGTGCCAGCAGTTTCCTAGCGGGAGGTTCCTACGAGCAGTACTTC
cdr3_aa: CASSFLAGGSYEQYF
j_call: TRBJ2-7
clone_size: once
d_call: TRBD2
v_call: TRBV27

cdr3_nt: TGTGCCAGCAGCTTATCGGGACAGGGATCCTACGAGCAGTACTTC
cdr3_aa: CASSLSGQGSYEQYF
j_call: TRBJ2-7
clone_size: .
d_call: TRBD1
v_call: TRBV7-2

cdr3_nt: TGTGCCAGCAGCCCCGGACGGATTATTACCTATGGCTACACCTTC
cdr3_aa: CASSPGRIITYGYTF
j_call: TRBJ1-2
clone_size: .
d_call: .
v_call: TRBV7-2

cdr3_nt: TGCAGCGTTGCAACTACTTACAATGAGCAGTTCTTC
cdr3_aa: CSVATTYNEQFF
j_call: TRBJ2-1
clone_size: .
d_call: .
v_call: TRBV29-1

cdr3_nt: TGTGCCAGCGGGCCGGTAAGGGGTGAGCAGTTCTTC
cdr3_aa: CASGPVRGEQFF
j_call: TRBJ2-1
clone_size: .
d_call: .
v_call: TRBV7-8

cdr3_nt: TGTGCCAGCAGCTCGGGAATAATGAATGAGCAGTTCTTC
cdr3_aa: CASSSGIMNEQFF
j_call: TRBJ2-1
clone_size: .
d_call: .
v_call: TRBV7-3

cdr3_nt: TGTGCCAGCAACCCGACAGGGGGAAGTAATGAAAAACTGTTTTTT
cdr3_aa: CASNPTGGSNEKLFF
j_call: TRBJ1-4
clone_size: .
d_call: TRBD1
v_call: TRBV2

cdr3_nt: TGCGCCAGCAGTGATGATTTCGGGGAGGGGACTCACCGGCAGTACTTC
cdr3_aa: CASSDDFGEGTHRQYF
j_call: TRBJ2-7
clone_size: .
d_call: TRBD2
v_call: TRBV10-1

cdr3_nt: TGTGCCAGCAGCTTGGCCCGATTGACTAGCGGGAGGGTAGGCGAGCAGTACTTC
cdr3_aa: CASSLARLTSGRVGEQYF
j_call: TRBJ2-7
clone_size: .
d_call: TRBD2
v_call: TRBV5-6

cdr3_nt: TGTGCCAGCAGCGCCCCGGGGGGGGGACTAGCGGGAACCCAGCAGTTCTTC
cdr3_aa: CASSAPGGGLAGTQQFF
j_call: TRBJ2-1
clone_size: .
d_call: TRBD2
v_call: TRBV9

cdr3_nt: TGTGCCAGCAGTTTCCTCGCAGGGTTATCTGAAAAACTGTTTTTT
cdr3_aa: CASSFLAGLSEKLFF
j_call: TRBJ1-4
clone_size: .
d_call: .
v_call: TRBV28

cdr3_nt: TGTGCCACCAGTGATTTTGGGCACTTTAGCACAGATACGCAGTATTTT
cdr3_aa: CATSDFGHFSTDTQYF
j_call: TRBJ2-3
clone_size: .
d_call: .
v_call: TRBV24-1

cdr3_nt: TGCGCCAGCAGCCAACGGGTACCAGGGGGTCGAGAAAAACTGTTTTTT
cdr3_aa: CASSQRVPGGREKLFF
j_call: TRBJ1-4
clone_size: few
d_call: TRBD1
v_call: TRBV4-1

cdr3_nt: TGTGCCAGCAGCACCGGGGGGGGTGGTGGCTACACCTTC
cdr3_aa: CASSTGGGGGYTF
j_call: TRBJ1-2
clone_size: .
d_call: .
v_call: TRBV9

cdr3_nt: TGTGCCAGCAGTGGATTAGGGACTGACTTCTCCTACGAGCAGTACTTC
cdr3_aa: CASSGLGTDFSYEQYF
j_call: TRBJ2-7
clone_size: few
d_call: .
v_call: TRBV4-2

cdr3_nt: TGTGCCAGCAAAGGGAGAGCAAGCCCTCAAGAGACCCAGTACTTC
cdr3_aa: CASKGRASPQETQYF
j_call: TRBJ2-5
clone_size: .
d_call: .
v_call: TRBV27

cdr3_nt: TGTGCCAGCAGTTTTACAGTGGGCTCCTACAATGAGCAGTTCTTC
cdr3_aa: CASSFTVGSYNEQFF
j_call: TRBJ2-1
clone_size: few
d_call: .
v_call: TRBV28

cdr3_nt: TGTGCCAGCAGCTTGCGAGGGGGGGATCAGCCCCAGCATTTT
cdr3_aa: CASSLRGGDQPQHF
j_call: TRBJ1-5
clone_size: .
d_call: .
v_call: TRBV7-2

cdr3_nt: TGTGCCAGCAGCCTCCTGACAGGCCCTTTTATGAACACTGAAGCTTTCTTT
cdr3_aa: CASSLLTGPFMNTEAFF
j_call: TRBJ1-1
clone_size: .
d_call: .
v_call: TRBV7-8

cdr3_nt: TGTGCCAGCAGCCCTCAGAGTGCCTCGCGGGAGACCCGGGAGACCCAGTACTTC
cdr3_aa: CASSPQSASRETRETQYF
j_call: TRBJ2-5
clone_size: .
d_call: TRBD2
v_call: TRBV9

cdr3_nt: TGTGCCAGCAGCTTACCAACTAGCGGGAGTACAGATACGCAGTATTTT
cdr3_aa: CASSLPTSGSTDTQYF
j_call: TRBJ2-3
clone_size: .
d_call: TRBD2
v_call: TRBV5-6

cdr3_nt: TGTGCCAGCAGCCTCGGACAGGGCGGGCAGAACGAGCAGTACTTC
cdr3_aa: CASSLGQGGQNEQYF
j_call: TRBJ2-7
clone_size: .
d_call: TRBD1
v_call: TRBV7-8

cdr3_nt: TGTGCCAGTGCTAGAACGGGACAGGGGAACTATGGCTACACCTTC
cdr3_aa: CASARTGQGNYGYTF
j_call: TRBJ1-2
clone_size: .
d_call: TRBD1
v_call: TRBV28

cdr3_nt: TGTGCCAGCAGACCAGAGGGCGGTAACACTGAAGCTTTCTTT
cdr3_aa: CASRPEGGNTEAFF
j_call: TRBJ1-1
clone_size: .
d_call: .
v_call: TRBV7-9

cdr3_nt: TGTGCCAGCAGCTTAACAGGAGCTAATGAAAAACTGTTTTTT
cdr3_aa: CASSLTGANEKLFF
j_call: TRBJ1-4
clone_size: .
d_call: .
v_call: TRBV7-6

cdr3_nt: TGTGCCAGCGCTCGACGGGGTCTTGTTAATGAAAAACTGTTTTTT
cdr3_aa: CASARRGLVNEKLFF
j_call: TRBJ1-4
clone_size: .
d_call: .
v_call: TRBV5-8

cdr3_nt: TGTGCCAGCAGTTCTCATGGGACAGGGGGCGGGCAGTACTTC
cdr3_aa: CASSSHGTGGGQYF
j_call: TRBJ2-7
clone_size: .
d_call: TRBD1
v_call: TRBV28

cdr3_nt: TGTGCCAGCAGTTACGAGGGCAGAACCTCTAATTCACCCCTCCACTTT
cdr3_aa: CASSYEGRTSNSPLHF
j_call: TRBJ1-6
clone_size: .
d_call: .
v_call: TRBV6-6

cdr3_nt: TGTGCCAGCATAAACAGCGGAAACACCATATATTTT
cdr3_aa: CASINSGNTIYF
j_call: TRBJ1-3
clone_size: .
d_call: .
v_call: TRBV6-5

cdr3_nt: TGTGCCAGCAGCTTGGGGGGGTTCGGGGCCAACGTCCTGACTTTC
cdr3_aa: CASSLGGFGANVLTF
j_call: TRBJ2-6
clone_size: .
d_call: TRBD2
v_call: TRBV3-1/TRBV3-2

cdr3_nt: TGTGCCAGCTCACCAGGCTTGGGTGAAGCTTTCTTT
cdr3_aa: CASSPGLGEAFF
j_call: TRBJ1-1
clone_size: .
d_call: .
v_call: TRBV18

cdr3_nt: TGTGCCAGCAGGGGATTTGGGGGCTCTGGGGCCAACGTCCTGACTTTC
cdr3_aa: CASRGFGGSGANVLTF
j_call: TRBJ2-6
clone_size: .
d_call: .
v_call: TRBV28

cdr3_nt: TGCGCCAGCAAGGACTCTATCACCGGGGAGCTGTTTTTT
cdr3_aa: CASKDSITGELFF
j_call: TRBJ2-2
clone_size: .
d_call: .
v_call: TRBV10-1

cdr3_nt: TGCGCCAGCAGCTCTTCACAGAGGTCTGGATTTGAAGGCTACACCTTC
cdr3_aa: CASSSSQRSGFEGYTF
j_call: TRBJ1-2
clone_size: .
d_call: .
v_call: TRBV5-1

cdr3_nt: TGCAGTGCCAGACAAGCCTACGAGCAGTACTTC
cdr3_aa: CSARQAYEQYF
j_call: TRBJ2-7
clone_size: .
d_call: .
v_call: TRBV20-1

cdr3_nt: TGTGCCAGCAGCCAAGGACAGGGCGGGATCGGGGAGCTGTTTTTT
cdr3_aa: CASSQGQGGIGELFF
j_call: TRBJ2-2
clone_size: once
d_call: .
v_call: TRBV3-1/TRBV3-2

cdr3_nt: TGTGCCAGCTCACCACCGTCAGGGGTGAACACTGAAGCTTTCTTT
cdr3_aa: CASSPPSGVNTEAFF
j_call: TRBJ1-1
clone_size: .
d_call: .
v_call: TRBV18

cdr3_nt: TGTGCCAGCAGCCCCGGGACTAACGTCAATGAGCAGTTCTTC
cdr3_aa: CASSPGTNVNEQFF
j_call: TRBJ2-1
clone_size: once
d_call: TRBD2
v_call: TRBV7-3

cdr3_nt: TGTGCCAGCAGCCAAGGAGACGGCTACGAGCAGTACTTC
cdr3_aa: CASSQGDGYEQYF
j_call: TRBJ2-7
clone_size: .
d_call: .
v_call: TRBV4-2

cdr3_nt: TGTGCCAGTAGTTTGAACCTAGCAACTAATGAAAAACTGTTTTTT
cdr3_aa: CASSLNLATNEKLFF
j_call: TRBJ1-4
clone_size: .
d_call: .
v_call: TRBV19

cdr3_nt: TGTGCCAGCAGTGAAGTAGCCGGTGACTCCTACGAGCAGTACTTC
cdr3_aa: CASSEVAGDSYEQYF
j_call: TRBJ2-7
clone_size: .
d_call: .
v_call: TRBV6-1

cdr3_nt: TGCAGTGCTAGGACAAGGGAGCAGCAGTACTTC
cdr3_aa: CSARTREQQYF
j_call: TRBJ2-7
clone_size: .
d_call: .
v_call: TRBV20-1

cdr3_nt: TGTGCCAGCAGCACCCGAACGGGACCCTATCAGCCCCAGCATTTT
cdr3_aa: CASSTRTGPYQPQHF
j_call: TRBJ1-5
clone_size: .
d_call: .
v_call: TRBV7-2